A single T cell receptor beta chain is shown here with its context. Trimming removed 5 bases from V and 4 bases from J; junction bases left unmatched: 4. Germline CDR1 is SGHAT and CDR2 is FQDESV (reference sequence). CDR3 length: 14 residues. The sample belongs to a study of blood T cell repertoires in COVID-19. About the study: The origin of the acute and convalescent COVID-19 samples was the United States, Italy and Spain. Sources were T cells, B-cell-depleted T cells, or PBMCs; the material itself was cDNA or gDNA.

In the original workflow: By means of reference gene primer amplification, nucleated cell counts were estimated. Measured with immunoSEQ multiplex PCR; TCRdb has only the in-frame clones, and not every one. V and J calls and clone size come straight from that table; D and trimming were deduced from the DNA. The sample lists 200,000 to 250,000 clones, around 84% seen once, with 20% in the top ten. Sequenced material: peripheral blood. The receptor's source is a man aged 30-40 years with active or convalescent COVID-19. V usage is TRBV11-1 and J usage is TRBJ1-2; TRBD1 matches at 10 bases. CDR3 nucleotide sequence: TGTGCCAGCAGCCTGGGACAGGGGATCTATGGCTACACCTTC. Translating gives CASSLGQGIYGYTF.